A single sample is the source of the 24 T cell receptor beta chains below, sequenced in a study of cytomegalovirus exposure and HLA in healthy donors. This PCR relied on a set of 60 Vbeta primers and 13 Jbeta primers. The protocol was immunoSEQ multiplex PCR, while the TCRdb copy is restricted to in-frame clones and leaves out a portion. This sample's table has tens of thousands of clones. Sequenced sample: PBMCs. These receptor sequences come from a human donor in good health.

This chain uses TRBV6-4 with TRBJ2-1; possible D gene TRBD2, 6 bases. The germline gives CDR1 MRHNA, CDR2 SNTAGT. Trimming removed 0 bases from V and 10 bases from J, with 16 bases in between. CDR3 size: 15 residues. The CDR3 bases are TGTGCCAGCAGTGACTCCGGGGGAGCTTACGAGGAGCAGTTCTTC. Amino acid sequence: CASSDSGGAYEEQFF.

This chain connects TRBV11-3 to TRBJ1-1, with unresolved D. This CDR3 spans 14 amino acids. Per germline, CDR1 SGHNT and CDR2 YENEEA. The V and J ends lost 4 bases and 2 bases respectively, with 11 bases between them. In nucleotides, the CDR3 is TGTGCCAGCAGCTCCAACGCGGCCAACACTGAAGCTTTCTTT. The encoded protein is CASSSNAANTEAFF.

This chain joins TRBV19 and TRBJ1-5, with 9 bases aligning to TRBD1. This CDR3 region has 15 residues. The V segment lost 4 bases and the J segment 1 base; nucleotides outside the gene matches: 2. Germline assignment: CDR1 LNHDA and CDR2 SQIVND (reference sequence). The CDR3 DNA follows: TGTGCCAGTAGTACCGACAGGGGGAGCAATCAGCCCCAGCATTTT. It yields the protein CASSTDRGSNQPQHF.

The chain employs TRBV7-8 and TRBJ1-5; D may be TRBD1 (6 bases). Germline-derived CDR1 and CDR2 are SGHVS and FQNEAQ. CDR3 length: 16 residues. V lost 4 bases and J 4 bases, leaving 17 bases between the germline ends. CDR3 sequence (DNA): TGTGCCAGCAGCTGGGGGGGCAGGGACCAAAATCAGCCCCAGCATTTT. Amino acids: CASSWGGRDQNQPQHF.

The chain recombines TRBV7-9 with TRBJ2-5; 7 bases match TRBD2. The CDR3 sequence is 14 residues long. After removal of 4 bases from V and 3 bases from J, the junction contained 5 bases not matched to a gene. Germline assignment: CDR1 SEHNR and CDR2 FQNEAQ (reference sequence). The CDR3 DNA reads as TGTGCCAGCAGCTCCTCGGGGGGAGAAGAGACCCAGTACTTC. This sequence encodes CASSSSGGEETQYF. Together with reference TRBV7-9 and TRBJ2-5, the CDR3 gives the full variable domain: DTGVSQNPRHKITKRGQNVTFRCDPISEHNRLYWYRQTLGQGPEFLTYFQNEAQLEKSRLLSDRFSAERPKGSFSTLEIQRTEQGDSAMYLCASSSSGGEETQYFGPGTRLLVL.

The chain couples TRBV18 to TRBJ2-3; 11 bases map to TRBD2. Germline V gene data show CDR1 as KGHSH and CDR2 as LQKENI. This CDR3 region has 15 residues. With 6 bases clipped from V and 4 bases from J, the junction kept 6 bases outside the gene matches. The DNA of the CDR3 is TGTGCCAGCTCCCCGGGACTAGCGGAAGCAGATACGCAGTATTTT. It encodes CASSPGLAEADTQYF.

V and J are TRBV7-9 and TRBJ1-2; the match to TRBD1 covers 7 bases. V lost 4 bases, J lost 5 bases, and 10 bases stayed unmatched. CDR3 length equals 15 residues. Germline CDR1 SEHNR, CDR2 FQNEAQ (reference sequence). The CDR3 DNA is TGTGCCAGCAGCTCTTCCCGGGACAGTAGATATGGCTACACCTTC. This encodes CASSSSRDSRYGYTF.

This chain uses TRBV18 with TRBJ2-3, with 11 bases fitting TRBD2. After removal of 7 bases from V and 6 bases from J, the junction contained 12 bases not matched to a gene. Germline CDR1 reads KGHSH; CDR2 reads LQKENI. The CDR3 contains 16 residues. The CDR3 bases are TGTGCCAGCTGTAAACATCTAGCGGGGGGCGCCGATACGCAGTATTTT. Translating gives CASCKHLAGGADTQYF.

The V and J genes are TRBV30 and TRBJ2-1, with 9 bases lining up with TRBD2. The germline gives CDR1 GTSNPN, CDR2 SVGIG (reference sequence). After removal of 2 bases from V and 4 bases from J, the junction contained 6 bases not matched to a gene. The CDR3 extends over 15 amino acids. CDR3: CAWSISGGNYNEQFF. The DNA for the CDR3 is TGTGCCTGGAGTATTAGCGGGGGTAATTACAATGAGCAGTTCTTC.

The V and J genes are TRBV4-2 and TRBJ2-7; TRBD1 aligns across 8 bases. Per the germline V gene, CDR1 is LGHNA and CDR2 is YNFKEQ. Germline trimming cut 2 bases from V and 2 bases from J; bases unmatched to any gene: 8. The CDR3 length is 16 residues. The CDR3 DNA sequence: TGTGCCAGCAGCCAAAACCCTGGACAGGGTACCTACGAGCAGTACTTC. Translation gives CASSQNPGQGTYEQYF.

This chain links TRBV30 with TRBJ1-5, with a tentative D call TRBD1 (6 bases). The CDR3 sequence is 13 residues long. Germline CDR1 is GTSNPN and CDR2 is SVGIG (reference sequence). V shed 5 bases and J shed 1 base, with 9 bases lying between them. The CDR3 region has the DNA TGTGCCTGGTCTAGGGGGAGCAATCAGCCCCAGCATTTT. It yields the protein CAWSRGSNQPQHF.

V and J are TRBV7-8 and TRBJ1-2; D is perhaps TRBD1 (6 bases). Trimming took off 1 base at V and 5 bases at J, with 8 bases between the two ends. CDR3 size: 13 residues. Germline CDR1 is SGHVS and CDR2 is FQNEAQ. The CDR3 reads CASSLDREYGYTF. CDR3 coding DNA: TGTGCCAGCAGCTTAGACAGGGAGTATGGCTACACCTTC.

The chain uses TRBV30 and TRBJ1-1, with no clear D. The V gene's germline CDR1 is GTSNPN and CDR2 SVGIG (reference sequence). V lost 7 bases to trimming and J lost 1 base, with 10 bases between them. This CDR3 region has 12 residues. This CDR3 is CASSPGNTEAFF. The CDR3 DNA reads as TGTGCCTCTAGTCCGGGGAACACTGAAGCTTTCTTT.

V is TRBV7-6 and J is TRBJ2-7, with 7 bases fitting TRBD2. J gave up 7 bases and V 0 bases, and 15 bases lay outside the gene matches. The CDR3 spans 17 residues. CDR1 is SGHVS and CDR2 is FNYEAQ in the germline V gene. CDR3: CASSLALKERAGGEQYF. The CDR3 DNA follows: TGTGCCAGCAGCTTAGCGCTAAAGGAAAGGGCCGGGGGGGAGCAGTACTTC.

The V gene is TRBV28, the J gene TRBJ1-2; D might be TRBD1 (5 bases). The CDR3 is 15 amino acids. CDR1 and CDR2 from the germline V gene are MDHEN and SYDVKM. V was cut by 3 bases and J by 2 bases, with 13 bases left in between. The CDR3 reads CASSFAGSSNYGYTF. The CDR3 DNA follows: TGTGCCAGCAGTTTTGCAGGGTCATCGAACTATGGCTACACCTTC.

The rearrangement joins TRBV6-6 to TRBJ2-7; D is unclear. The germline gives CDR1 MNHNY, CDR2 SVGAGI (reference sequence). V was shortened by 2 bases and J by 0 bases, with 14 bases between the two germline ends. This CDR3 has 16 amino acids. CDR3: CASSYLRGRSSYEQYF. The CDR3 bases are TGTGCCAGCAGTTACCTTCGAGGAAGGAGCTCCTACGAGCAGTACTTC.

The V gene is TRBV14, the J gene TRBJ2-5; 7 bases are shared with TRBD2. The end of the DNA aligns better with TRBJ2-7, so the J call may be wrong. Per germline, CDR1 SGHDN and CDR2 FVKESK. CDR3 length: 15 residues. CDR3 sequence reads: CASSQSGAFSYEQYF. The CDR3 region has the DNA TGTGCCAGCAGCCAAAGCGGGGCCTTCTCCTACGAGCAGTACTTC.

The chain combines TRBV6-1 with TRBJ1-2; perhaps TRBD1 as D (5 bases). From germline, CDR1 is MNHNS and CDR2 SASEGT. V shed 10 bases and J shed 2 bases, with 8 bases lying between them. There are 11 residues in the CDR3. The CDR3 bases are TGTGCCACCCAGGGCAACTATGGCTACACCTTC. It is translated as CATQGNYGYTF.

The chain is built from TRBV5-1 and TRBJ1-1; 7 bases match TRBD1. Losses at the gene ends were 0 bases for V and 4 bases for J; bases not matched to a gene: 6. CDR3 length equals 15 residues. Germline V gene data show CDR1 as SGHRS and CDR2 as YFSETQ. CDR3 DNA sequence: TGCGCCAGCAGCTTGGAGGCAGGGGGAGGCACTGAAGCTTTCTTT. Translating gives CASSLEAGGGTEAFF.

The chain combines TRBV9 with TRBJ1-2, with D tentatively TRBD1 (5 bases). The V gene's germline CDR1 is SGDLS and CDR2 YYNGEE. This CDR3 has 15 amino acids. Trimming pared 0 bases from V and 4 bases from J, leaving 13 bases between. The CDR3 coding sequence is TGTGCCAGCAGCGTAGTAACAGGCCCTTCCTATGGCTACACCTTC. The encoded protein is CASSVVTGPSYGYTF. Filled out from reference TRBV9 and TRBJ1-2, the complete variable domain reads DSGVTQTPKHLITATGQRVTLRCSPRSGDLSVYWYQQSLDQGLQFLIQYYNGEERAKGNILERFSAQQFPDLHSELNLSSLELGDSALYFCASSVVTGPSYGYTFGSGTRLTVV.

The chain links TRBV2 to TRBJ2-1; maybe TRBD1 (5 bases). This CDR3 has 16 residues. The ends were cut back, 1 base at V and 0 bases at J, with 10 bases in the middle. The V gene's germline CDR1 is SNHLY and CDR2 FYNNEI. The CDR3 loop is CASSEGWTNSYNEQFF. CDR3 coding DNA: TGTGCCAGCAGTGAAGGATGGACAAACTCCTACAATGAGCAGTTCTTC.

To note about this clone: Its ends do not fully match the called genes, so a read error is possible. The chain combines TRBV30 with TRBJ2-3; the D is unclear. The CDR3 spans 16 residues. Germline V gene data show CDR1 as GTSNPN and CDR2 as SVGIG (reference sequence). The CDR3 DNA sequence: TGTGCCTGGGGATTTCCGAGTCGCGGAATTAGAGATAAGCAGTATTTT. It codes for CAWGFPSRGIRDKQYF.

The V gene is TRBV19, the J gene TRBJ1-2; TRBD1 is a possible D gene (6 bases). Germline V gene sequence: CDR1 LNHDA, CDR2 SQIVND (reference sequence). This CDR3 is 15 amino acids long. The ends were cut back, 4 bases at V and 5 bases at J, with 17 bases in the middle. The CDR3 loop is CASSSPKGGRYGYTF. The CDR3 DNA follows: TGTGCCAGTAGTAGCCCTAAAGGGGGTCGGTATGGCTACACCTTC.

The rearrangement joins TRBV30 to TRBJ2-3, with D unclear. V was clipped by 0 bases and J by 3 bases, with 4 bases between them. The CDR3 contains 12 residues. In germline, CDR1 is GTSNPN, CDR2 SVGIG (reference sequence). DNA of the CDR3: TGTGCCTGGAGTGTAATAACAGATACGCAGTATTTT. Amino acid sequence: CAWSVITDTQYF.